Listed below are T cell receptor beta chains from one sample, sequenced in a study of blood T cell repertoires in COVID-19. Repertoires were generated with immunoSEQ multiplex PCR, while TCRdb's copy carries only in-frame clones and drops some. The data hold roughly 250,000 clones, with around 89% observed a single time. The specimen sequenced was PBMCs or T cells enriched from blood (not recorded which). The receptors come from a man aged 35-49 years who had recovered from COVID-19. Each CDR3 is given with its conserved first and last residue. A D gene is named only where the DNA matches it firmly. Clone size is stated in some rows and not others, as once, few, many or a class when expanded.

j_gene,len,abundance,d_gene,v_gene,CDR3aa,CDR3nt
TRBJ2-3,14,-,TRBD2,TRBV6-5,CASTSGGPGDTQYF,TGTGCCAGCACTAGCGGGGGGCCCGGAGATACGCAGTATTTT
TRBJ2-1,16,-,TRBD2,TRBV19,CASSLTSGTNYNEQFF,TGTGCCAGTAGTCTGACTAGCGGGACCAATTACAATGAGCAGTTCTTC
TRBJ2-3,14,once,-,TRBV7-3,CASSLIGVTDTQYF,TGTGCCAGCAGCTTAATCGGAGTCACAGATACGCAGTATTTT
TRBJ2-1,20,-,TRBD2,TRBV10-2,CASSSRWGLAGGNSYNEQFF,TGCGCCAGCAGCTCCAGGTGGGGACTAGCGGGGGGGAACTCCTACAATGAGCAGTTCTTC
TRBJ1-2,15,once,-,TRBV30,CAWTVGWTVGDGYTF,TGTGCCTGGACCGTGGGGTGGACAGTGGGGGATGGCTACACCTTC
TRBJ1-1,13,-,TRBD1,TRBV5-1,CASSPGQGGGAFF,TGCGCCAGCAGCCCGGGACAGGGAGGAGGAGCTTTCTTT
TRBJ2-7,17,-,TRBD1,TRBV27,CASSLSLWGQSTYEQYF,TGTGCCAGCAGTTTATCTCTTTGGGGACAGTCAACCTACGAGCAGTACTTC
TRBJ1-5,16,-,-,TRBV18,CASSPETVNSNQPQHF,TGTGCCAGCTCACCAGAGACAGTAAATAGCAATCAGCCCCAGCATTTT
TRBJ1-2,15,-,TRBD1,TRBV6-5,CASSPLLTGVEGYTF,TGTGCCAGCAGTCCTCTCCTTACAGGGGTTGAGGGCTACACCTTC
TRBJ1-1,15,-,-,TRBV18,CASSPSGFMNTEAFF,TGTGCCAGCTCACCTTCGGGTTTCATGAACACTGAAGCTTTCTTT
TRBJ2-1,17,-,-,TRBV19,CASSILGGGGSYNEQFF,TGTGCCAGTAGTATTCTCGGGGGCGGGGGATCCTACAATGAGCAGTTCTTC
TRBJ1-3,14,-,-,TRBV5-6,CASSLLGSGNTIYF,TGTGCCAGCAGCTTATTGGGGAGTGGAAACACCATATATTTT
TRBJ2-5,13,-,-,TRBV28,CAIGGEYQETQYF,TGTGCCATAGGGGGGGAGTACCAAGAGACCCAGTACTTC
TRBJ2-2,16,-,-,TRBV7-2,CASSSRDVKNTGELFF,TGTGCCAGCAGCTCGCGGGACGTTAAGAACACCGGGGAGCTGTTTTTT
TRBJ1-1,13,once,-,TRBV10-3,CAIKRNMNTEAFF,TGTGCCATCAAGAGGAACATGAACACTGAAGCTTTCTTT
TRBJ2-7,15,-,TRBD2,TRBV7-2,CASSLGGRGTYEQYF,TGTGCCAGCAGCTTAGGTGGGCGGGGGACCTACGAGCAGTACTTC
TRBJ2-7,15,-,TRBD1,TRBV10-3,CAISEAGTGSYEQYF,TGTGCCATCAGTGAGGCCGGGACAGGCTCCTACGAGCAGTACTTC
TRBJ2-6,17,-,-,TRBV7-9,CASSQWRGGSGANVLTF,TGTGCCAGCAGCCAATGGCGGGGAGGCTCTGGGGCCAACGTCCTGACTTTC
TRBJ1-2,15,-,-,TRBV5-4,CASSLASQTNYGYTF,TGTGCCAGCAGCTTGGCGTCCCAGACTAACTATGGCTACACCTTC
TRBJ2-3,17,once,-,TRBV12-5,CASGPPVTGTSTDTQYF,TGTGCTAGTGGCCCACCGGTGACGGGAACTAGCACAGATACGCAGTATTTT
TRBJ2-7,15,-,-,TRBV11-2,CASSSLRNAGYEQYF,TGTGCCAGCAGCTCTCTCCGTAATGCGGGGTACGAGCAGTACTTC
TRBJ2-7,13,-,TRBD2,TRBV7-8,CASSRLAGHEQYF,TGTGCCAGCAGTCGACTAGCGGGACACGAGCAGTACTTC